Listed here are 25 T cell receptor beta chains from one sample, sequenced in a study of cytomegalovirus exposure and HLA in healthy donors. Primers: 60 Vbeta forward and 13 Jbeta reverse. TCRdb's copy holds only in-frame clones and misses some; the assay was immunoSEQ multiplex PCR. The data contain 95,000 to 150,000 clones, less than 85% of them singletons. Sequenced sample: PBMCs. The receptors shown here come from a woman between 40 and 55 years old in good health and CMV-seronegative.

This clone appeared a single time. The V and J genes are TRBV6-1 and TRBJ2-2, with TRBD2 as a possible D gene (6 bases). The germline gives CDR1 MNHNS, CDR2 SASEGT. The CDR3 has 14 amino acids. V was pared by 6 bases and J by 3 bases, with 11 bases between. In nucleotides, the CDR3 is TGTGCCAGCAGACCGGGGGTAGACACCGGGGAGCTGTTTTTT. Its translation is CASRPGVDTGELFF.

V is TRBV6-6 and J is TRBJ1-1; D perhaps matches TRBD1 (6 bases). This CDR3 contains 16 residues. V dropped 2 bases and J dropped 1 base, with 14 bases sitting between them. Germline values: CDR1 MNHNY, CDR2 SVGAGI (reference sequence). The CDR3 nucleotides are TGTGCCAGCAGTTACACGGTCGGGGGGCAGAACACTGAAGCTTTCTTT. It codes for CASSYTVGGQNTEAFF.

This clone was found a few times. This chain connects TRBV2 to TRBJ2-2, with a weak D call TRBD1 (6 bases). CDR1 and CDR2 (germline): SNHLY, FYNNEI. CDR3 size: 15 residues. V was pared by 3 bases and J by 3 bases, with 11 bases between. The CDR3 region is CASSDGTPDTGELFF. CDR3 nucleotide sequence: TGTGCCAGCAGTGACGGGACACCCGACACCGGGGAGCTGTTTTTT.

The chain couples TRBV27 to TRBJ1-5, with 7 nucleotides matching TRBD1. The J segment lost 2 bases and the V segment lost 5 bases, leaving 12 bases of the junction unmatched. Germline values: CDR1 MNHEY, CDR2 SMNVEV (reference sequence). This CDR3 has 17 residues. CDR3 coding DNA: TGTGCCAGCAGTCCTCGCTCAGGGGGAATGGGCAATCAGCCCCAGCATTTT. It is translated as CASSPRSGGMGNQPQHF.

The chain has TRBV27 and TRBJ2-7, with 14 bases that match TRBD2. This CDR3 is built from 17 residues. Germline assignment: CDR1 MNHEY and CDR2 SMNVEV (reference sequence). J gave up 12 bases and V 0 bases, and 13 bases lay outside the gene matches. The chain's CDR3 is CASSLSSQPGLAGAMYF. Written as DNA, the CDR3 is TGTGCCAGCAGTTTATCGTCCCAACCGGGACTAGCGGGAGCAATGTACTTC.

The rearrangement links TRBV10-3 to TRBJ1-2; no reliable D call. V lost 7 bases and J lost 8, with 23 bases in between. CDR3 size: 15 residues. Germline CDR1 and CDR2: ENHRY and SYGVKD. CDR3 residues: CAINGKTGNEEGYTF. CDR3 nucleotides: TGTGCCATCAATGGGAAGACGGGGAATGAAGAAGGCTACACCTTC.

The chain couples TRBV27 to TRBJ2-2; 7 bases align to TRBD1. Looked up from germline, CDR1 is MNHEY and CDR2 is SMNVEV (reference sequence). This CDR3 comprises 15 residues. V lost 5 bases to trimming and J lost 1 base; unmatched junction nucleotides: 4. The CDR3 region is CASSTWTGNTGELFF. CDR3 sequence (DNA): TGTGCCAGCAGTACCTGGACAGGGAACACCGGGGAGCTGTTTTTT.

The chain uses TRBV6-6 and TRBJ1-3, with 9 bases lining up with TRBD1. CDR3 length equals 14 residues. Per germline, CDR1 MNHNY and CDR2 SVGAGI (reference sequence). The trim removed 8 bases at V and 4 bases at J, leaving 6 bases unmatched. The CDR3 coding sequence is TGTGCCAGCTCCGGACAGGGGCAAGGAAACACCATATATTTT. This translates into CASSGQGQGNTIYF.

The chain is built from TRBV6-6 and TRBJ2-7; the D is unclear. V gave up 0 bases and J gave up 6 bases, with 12 bases separating them. The germline V gene encodes CDR1 MNHNY and CDR2 SVGAGI (reference sequence). This CDR3 is 14 amino acids long. The CDR3 sequence is CASSYSGSDSEQYF. The CDR3 nucleotides are TGTGCCAGCAGTTACTCAGGATCCGACTCCGAGCAGTACTTC.

The gene calls are TRBV5-4 and TRBJ2-1; no reliable D call. The CDR3 extends over 12 amino acids. Trimming removed 0 bases from V and 5 bases from J, with 3 bases in between. Germline V gene sequence: CDR1 SGHNT, CDR2 YYREEE (reference sequence). CDR3 sequence (DNA): TGTGCCAGCAGCTTGGGCGACAATGAGCAGTTCTTC. Translated: CASSLGDNEQFF. The variable domain in full, completed from reference TRBV5-4 and TRBJ2-1, reads ETGVTQSPTHLIKTRGQQVTLRCSSQSGHNTVSWYQQALGQGPQFIFQYYREEENGRGNFPPRFSGLQFPNYSSELNVNALELDDSALYLCASSLGDNEQFFGPGTRLTVL.

The chain links TRBV7-8 to TRBJ2-1, with 9 bases fitting TRBD2. Looked up from germline, CDR1 is SGHVS and CDR2 is FQNEAQ. This CDR3 has 15 residues. With V trimmed by 3 bases and J by 1 base, 1 base remained unmatched. The CDR3 here is CASSLSGGSYNEQFF. CDR3 DNA: TGTGCCAGCAGCTTGAGCGGGGGGTCCTACAATGAGCAGTTCTTC.

The DNA of the CDR3 is TGTGCCAGCAGCTTAGGGTCAGGGTTGAACACTGAAGCTTTCTTT. It is translated as CASSLGSGLNTEAFF. The V gene is TRBV7-2, the J gene TRBJ1-1; D might be TRBD1 (5 bases). Germline V lookup: CDR1 SGHTA, CDR2 FQGNSA. The CDR3 covers 15 residues. V was clipped by 1 base and J by 0 bases, with 9 bases between them.

The rearrangement links TRBV11-2 to TRBJ2-5, with D possibly matching TRBD2 (7 bases). CDR3 size: 17 residues. Germline CDR1 is SGHAT and CDR2 is FQNNGV. The germline V and J ends were trimmed by 5 bases and 4 bases, with 23 bases remaining between them. CDR3 DNA: TGTGCCAGCAGCCTCCGGGTAGGGGGGGCAACTCGAGAGACCCAGTACTTC. Translating it yields CASSLRVGGATRETQYF.

This clone is medium-sized by share. The identical CDR3 is also encoded by other nucleotide sequences in the sample. The chain links TRBV6-4 to TRBJ2-2; TRBD2 agrees at 10 bases. The CDR3 runs 15 residues. V was clipped by 6 bases and J by 4 bases; unmatched bases: 5. Germline assignment: CDR1 MRHNA and CDR2 SNTAGT. DNA of the CDR3: TGTGCCAGCAGCCCAAGCGGGGGGGGCACCGGGGAGCTGTTTTTT. It specifies CASSPSGGGTGELFF.

This clone has more than one count but fewer than ten. CDR3 DNA: TGTGCTAGTGGTTTGGCCGGAACAGGGGGCACGAACTATGGCTACACCTTC. It is translated as CASGLAGTGGTNYGYTF. The J gene is TRBJ1-2, the V gene TRBV12-5; TRBD1 agrees at 9 bases. The V segment lost 1 base and the J segment 2 bases; nucleotides outside the gene matches: 8. The CDR3 totals 17 residues. In germline, CDR1 is LGHNT, CDR2 FRNRAP.

The J gene is TRBJ2-5, the V gene TRBV2; 14 positions match TRBD2. Germline CDR1 SNHLY, CDR2 FYNNEI. The J segment lost 5 bases and the V segment lost 6 bases, leaving 11 bases of the junction unmatched. The CDR3 is made up of 17 amino acids. The CDR3: CASSETSGGAKGETQYF. The CDR3 nucleotides read TGTGCCAGCAGCGAGACTAGCGGGGGGGCAAAGGGGGAGACCCAGTACTTC.

This chain connects TRBV4-2 to TRBJ2-1; 9 bases map to TRBD2. With V trimmed by 0 bases and J by 8 bases, 8 bases remained unmatched. CDR1 is LGHNA, CDR2 YNFKEQ, per germline. The CDR3 has 16 amino acids. CDR3 sequence reads: CASSQDLATSGDEQFF. For the CDR3, the DNA is TGTGCCAGCAGCCAAGATCTGGCGACTAGCGGAGATGAGCAGTTCTTC.

This chain connects TRBV7-3 to TRBJ2-5, with a tentative D call TRBD2 (6 bases). This CDR3 is 15 amino acids long. Trimming left V 5 bases short and J 5 bases short, with 18 bases between. Looked up from germline, CDR1 is SGHTA and CDR2 is FQGTGA. The CDR3 sequence: CASSPNGLARETQYF. The CDR3 coding sequence is TGTGCCAGCAGCCCAAACGGGCTAGCGAGGGAGACCCAGTACTTC. Filled out from reference TRBV7-3 and TRBJ2-5, the complete variable domain reads GAGVSQTPSNKVTEKGKYVELRCDPISGHTALYWYRQSLGQGPEFLIYFQGTGAADDSGLPNDRFFAVRPEGSVSTLKIQRTERGDSAVYLCASSPNGLARETQYFGPGTRLLVL.

The V and J genes are TRBV6-6 and TRBJ1-5; weak D call: TRBD1 (5 bases). Trimming shortened V by 6 bases and J by 6 bases, and 12 bases separated the two germline ends. CDR3 length equals 13 residues. Germline assignment: CDR1 MNHNY and CDR2 SVGAGI (reference sequence). The CDR3 loop reads CASSDQGSQPQHF. In nucleotides, the CDR3 is TGTGCCAGCAGCGACCAGGGATCTCAGCCCCAGCATTTT.

This clone was picked up a small number of times. The chain joins TRBV4-1 to TRBJ1-2; 8 bases agree with TRBD1. The CDR3 sequence is 17 residues long. V dropped 1 base and J dropped 5; count of bases not matched to a gene: 12. Germline lookup yields CDR1 MGHRA and CDR2 YSYEKL. In DNA, the CDR3 is TGCGCCAGCAGCCAAGTCGGGACTCTGGGGACAGGATATGGCTACACCTTC. This gives the protein CASSQVGTLGTGYGYTF.

The chain combines TRBV5-1 with TRBJ1-1; D possibly corresponds to TRBD1 (6 bases). The CDR3 extends over 14 amino acids. CDR1 is SGHRS and CDR2 is YFSETQ in the germline V gene. Trimming took 5 bases from V and 2 from J, leaving 13 bases between them. The CDR3 sequence is CASSEQGKNTEAFF. The CDR3 DNA follows: TGCGCCAGCAGTGAACAGGGAAAAAACACTGAAGCTTTCTTT.

The chain is built from TRBV25-1 and TRBJ1-2; 7 bases map to TRBD1. The CDR3 runs to 15 residues. Germline CDR1 is MGHDK and CDR2 is SYGVNS. V dropped 3 bases and J dropped 0; count of bases not matched to a gene: 4. This chain's CDR3 is CASSETGPTNYGYTF. CDR3 bases: TGTGCCAGCAGTGAGACAGGGCCAACTAACTATGGCTACACCTTC.

The J gene is TRBJ2-7, the V gene TRBV9; 10 bases line up with TRBD1. V lost 3 bases and J lost 5; bases outside the gene matches: 5. Germline lookup yields CDR1 SGDLS and CDR2 YYNGEE. The CDR3 has 14 amino acids. CDR3 bases: TGTGCCAGCAGCGCCGGGACAGGGGCCCACGAGCAGTACTTC. Translating it yields CASSAGTGAHEQYF.

J is TRBJ2-7 and V is TRBV27; tentatively, D is TRBD2 (6 bases). CDR1 and CDR2 from the germline V gene are MNHEY and SMNVEV (reference sequence). The CDR3 is made up of 14 amino acids. With 2 bases removed from V and 0 bases from J, the gap between germline ends came to 8 bases. The CDR3 is CASSLRGGSYEQYF. Written as DNA, the CDR3 is TGTGCCAGCAGTTTACGGGGAGGCTCCTACGAGCAGTACTTC.

This clone was seen only a few times. V is TRBV23-1 and J is TRBJ1-1, with TRBD1 matching 10 bases. TRBV23-1 is filed as an ORF, its function uncertain. J was trimmed by 5 bases and V by 0 bases; bases with no gene match: 3. The CDR3 contains 15 residues. The CDR3 protein is CASSQSGQGYTEAFF. The DNA of the CDR3 is TGCGCCAGCAGTCAATCGGGACAGGGGTATACTGAAGCTTTCTTT.